This record covers a single T cell receptor beta chain. As yet, its antigen is unknown. Scientists ran DNA taken from cultured CD4+ T cells through the Oncomine TCR Beta short-read assay for sequencing. TCRdb processed the PCR reads anew with MiXCR; each CDR3 protein has one entry. The sample gives roughly 25,000 distinct CDR3 sequences, approximately 67% of which show up once; roughly 21% is in the top ten. The sample originates from a study of vaccination and CD4 T cells after COVID-19. Study context: At a median approximately 100 days (range 35 to 161) after diagnosis, post-COVID samples were drawn. Stimulation of the cells used overlapping spike peptide pools from SARS-CoV-2 and from the common cold coronaviruses HCoV-NL63, HCoV-OC43 and HCoV-229E.

The treatment denotes: approximately 9-day PBMC culture with coronavirus spike peptide pools or control peptides (ViraFEST assay). With V trimmed by 2 bases and J by 7 bases, 9 bases remained unmatched. The CDR3 is made up of 16 amino acids. The germline CDR1 and CDR2 sequences are WNHNN and SYGVQD (reference sequence). The chain is built from TRBV10-1 and TRBJ2-7; 12 bases line up with TRBD1. The specimen comprised CD4+ T cells from blood, cultured in vitro, sampled after SARS-CoV-2 vaccination. This receptor was obtained from a human donor who received a COVID-19 vaccine. The CDR3: CASSEPKGQGAHEQYF. CDR3 coding DNA: TGCGCCAGCAGTGAGCCGAAGGGACAGGGGGCGCATGAGCAGTACTTC.